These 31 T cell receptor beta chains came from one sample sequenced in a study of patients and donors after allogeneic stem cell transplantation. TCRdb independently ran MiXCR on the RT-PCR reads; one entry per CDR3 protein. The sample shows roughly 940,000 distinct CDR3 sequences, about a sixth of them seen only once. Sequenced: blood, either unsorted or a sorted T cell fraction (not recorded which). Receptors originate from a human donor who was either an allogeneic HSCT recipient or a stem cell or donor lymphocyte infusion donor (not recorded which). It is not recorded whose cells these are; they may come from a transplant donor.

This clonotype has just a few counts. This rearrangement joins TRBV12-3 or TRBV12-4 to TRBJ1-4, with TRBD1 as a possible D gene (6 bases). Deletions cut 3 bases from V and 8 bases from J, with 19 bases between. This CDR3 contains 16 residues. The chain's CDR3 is CASSFNLGAGEEKLFF. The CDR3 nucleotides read TGTGCCAGCAGTTTTAATCTTGGGGCAGGGGAGGAAAAACTGTTTTTT.

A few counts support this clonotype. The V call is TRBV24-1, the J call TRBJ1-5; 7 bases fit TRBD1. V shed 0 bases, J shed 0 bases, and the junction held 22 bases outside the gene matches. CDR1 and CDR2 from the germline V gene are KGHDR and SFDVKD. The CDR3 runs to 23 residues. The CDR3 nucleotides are TGTGCCACCAGTGATTTGCTTTGCCCTGACAGGGTTCAGGCGAAGTATAGCAATCAGCCCCAGCATTTT. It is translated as CATSDLLCPDRVQAKYSNQPQHF.

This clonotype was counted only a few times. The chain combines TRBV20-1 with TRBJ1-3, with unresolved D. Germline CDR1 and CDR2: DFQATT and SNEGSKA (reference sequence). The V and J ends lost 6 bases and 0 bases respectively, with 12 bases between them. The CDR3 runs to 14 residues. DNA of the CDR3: TGCAGTGCCCCTCCACGGGGCTCTGGAAACACCATATATTTT. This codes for CSAPPRGSGNTIYF.

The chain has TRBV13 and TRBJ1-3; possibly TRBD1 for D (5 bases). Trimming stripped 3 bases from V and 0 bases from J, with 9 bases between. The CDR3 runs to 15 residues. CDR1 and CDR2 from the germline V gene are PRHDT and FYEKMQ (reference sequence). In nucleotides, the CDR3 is TGTGCCAGCAGCTTCTCAGGGAACTCTGGAAACACCATATATTTT. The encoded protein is CASSFSGNSGNTIYF.

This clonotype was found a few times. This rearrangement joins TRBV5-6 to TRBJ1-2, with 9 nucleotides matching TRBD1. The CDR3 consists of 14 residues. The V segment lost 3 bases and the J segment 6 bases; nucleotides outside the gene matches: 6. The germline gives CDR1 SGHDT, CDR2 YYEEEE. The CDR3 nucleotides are TGTGCCAGCAGCTCCGGGACAGGGAAGGATGGCTACACCTTC. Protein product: CASSSGTGKDGYTF.

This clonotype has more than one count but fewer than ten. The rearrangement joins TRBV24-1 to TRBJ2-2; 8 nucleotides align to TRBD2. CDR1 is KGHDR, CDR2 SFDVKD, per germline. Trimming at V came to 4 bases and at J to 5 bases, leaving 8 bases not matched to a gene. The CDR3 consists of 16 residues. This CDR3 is CATSDPGLAVTGELFF. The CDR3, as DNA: TGTGCCACCAGTGACCCCGGACTAGCTGTGACCGGGGAGCTGTTTTTT.

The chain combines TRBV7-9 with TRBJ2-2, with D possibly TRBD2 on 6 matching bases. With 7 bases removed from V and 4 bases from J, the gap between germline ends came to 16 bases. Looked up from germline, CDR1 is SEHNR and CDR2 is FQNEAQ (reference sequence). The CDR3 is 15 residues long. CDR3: CASIAWRARTGELFF. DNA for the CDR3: TGTGCCAGCATCGCATGGAGGGCCCGCACCGGGGAGCTGTTTTTT.

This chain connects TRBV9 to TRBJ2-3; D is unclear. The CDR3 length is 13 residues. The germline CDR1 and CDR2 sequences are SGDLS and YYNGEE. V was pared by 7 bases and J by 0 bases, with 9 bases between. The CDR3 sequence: CASADASTDTQYF. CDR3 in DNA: TGTGCCAGCGCAGACGCGAGCACAGATACGCAGTATTTT.

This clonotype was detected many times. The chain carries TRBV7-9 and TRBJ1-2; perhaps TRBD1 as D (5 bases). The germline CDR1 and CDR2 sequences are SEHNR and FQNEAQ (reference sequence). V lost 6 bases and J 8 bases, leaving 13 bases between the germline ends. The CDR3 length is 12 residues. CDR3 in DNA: TGTGCCAGCAGAACCAAGGGGTCCGGCTACACCTTC. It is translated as CASRTKGSGYTF.

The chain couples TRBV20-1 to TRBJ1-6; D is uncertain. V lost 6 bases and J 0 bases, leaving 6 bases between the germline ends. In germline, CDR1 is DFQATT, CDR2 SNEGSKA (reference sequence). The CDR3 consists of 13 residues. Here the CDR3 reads CSAPTSYNSPLHF. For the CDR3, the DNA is TGCAGTGCGCCAACCTCCTATAATTCACCCCTCCACTTT.

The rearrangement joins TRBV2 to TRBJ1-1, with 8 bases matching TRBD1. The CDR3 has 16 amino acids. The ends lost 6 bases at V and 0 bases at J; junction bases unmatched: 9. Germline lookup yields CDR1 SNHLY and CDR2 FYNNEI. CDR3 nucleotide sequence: TGTGCCAGCAGACCCCAGGGGGCTCCCCTGAACACTGAAGCTTTCTTT. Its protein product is CASRPQGAPLNTEAFF.

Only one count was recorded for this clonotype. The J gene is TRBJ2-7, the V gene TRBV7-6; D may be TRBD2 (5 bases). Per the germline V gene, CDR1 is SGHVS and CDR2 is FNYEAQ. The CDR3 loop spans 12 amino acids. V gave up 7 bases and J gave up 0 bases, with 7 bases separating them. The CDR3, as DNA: TGTGCCAGCAAGGGAGTCTCCTACGAGCAGTACTTC. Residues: CASKGVSYEQYF.

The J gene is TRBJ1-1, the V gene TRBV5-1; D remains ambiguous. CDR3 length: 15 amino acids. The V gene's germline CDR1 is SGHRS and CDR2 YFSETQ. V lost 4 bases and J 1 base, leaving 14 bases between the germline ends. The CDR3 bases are TGCGCCAGCAGCGTGACGGCAAGAGAGAACACTGAAGCTTTCTTT. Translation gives CASSVTARENTEAFF.

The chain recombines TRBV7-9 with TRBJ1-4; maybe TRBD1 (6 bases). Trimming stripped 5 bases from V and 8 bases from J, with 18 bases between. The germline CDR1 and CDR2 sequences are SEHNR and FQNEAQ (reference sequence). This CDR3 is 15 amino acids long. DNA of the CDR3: TGTGCCAGCAGCGTACAGGGTTCGTATGAAGAAAAACTGTTTTTT. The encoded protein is CASSVQGSYEEKLFF.

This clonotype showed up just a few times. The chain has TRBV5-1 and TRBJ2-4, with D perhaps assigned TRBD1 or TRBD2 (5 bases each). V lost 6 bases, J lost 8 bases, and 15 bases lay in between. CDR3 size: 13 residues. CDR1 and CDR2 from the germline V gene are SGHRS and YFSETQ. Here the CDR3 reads CASKPGLGDIQYF. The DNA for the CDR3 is TGCGCCAGCAAACCGGGGCTGGGGGACATTCAGTACTTC.

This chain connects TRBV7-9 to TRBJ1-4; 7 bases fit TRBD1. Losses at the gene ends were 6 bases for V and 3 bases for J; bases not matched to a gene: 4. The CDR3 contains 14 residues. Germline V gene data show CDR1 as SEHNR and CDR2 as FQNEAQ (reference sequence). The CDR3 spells CASRKGAANEKLFF. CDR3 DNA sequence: TGTGCCAGCAGGAAGGGGGCCGCTAATGAAAAACTGTTTTTT.

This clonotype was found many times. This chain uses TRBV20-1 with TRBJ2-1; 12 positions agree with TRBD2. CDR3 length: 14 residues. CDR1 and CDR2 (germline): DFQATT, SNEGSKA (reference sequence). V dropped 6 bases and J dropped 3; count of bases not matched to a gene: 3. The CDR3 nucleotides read TGCAGTGCGATACTAGCGGGGGGCTACAATGAGCAGTTCTTC. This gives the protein CSAILAGGYNEQFF.

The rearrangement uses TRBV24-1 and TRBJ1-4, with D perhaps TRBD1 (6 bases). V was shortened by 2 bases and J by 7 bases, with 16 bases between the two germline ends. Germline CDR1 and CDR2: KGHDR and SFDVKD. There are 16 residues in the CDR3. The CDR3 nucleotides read TGTGCCACCAGTGATTCCGGGACACAGCTTGGTGAAAAACTGTTTTTT. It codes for CATSDSGTQLGEKLFF.

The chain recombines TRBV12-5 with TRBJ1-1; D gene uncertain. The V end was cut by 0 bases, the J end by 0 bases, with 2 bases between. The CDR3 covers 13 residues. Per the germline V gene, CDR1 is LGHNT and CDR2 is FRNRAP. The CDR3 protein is CASGLVLNTEAFF. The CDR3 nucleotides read TGTGCTAGTGGTTTGGTGCTGAACACTGAAGCTTTCTTT.

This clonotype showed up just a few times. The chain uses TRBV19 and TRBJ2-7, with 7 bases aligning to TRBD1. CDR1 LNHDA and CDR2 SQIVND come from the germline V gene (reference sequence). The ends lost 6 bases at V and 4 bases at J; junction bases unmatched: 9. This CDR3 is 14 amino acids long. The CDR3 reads CASSGGSGGYEQYF. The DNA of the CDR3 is TGTGCCAGTAGCGGCGGTTCAGGGGGTTACGAGCAGTACTTC. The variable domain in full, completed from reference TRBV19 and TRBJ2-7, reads DGGITQSPKYLFRKEGQNVTLSCEQNLNHDAMYWYRQDPGQGLRLIYYSQIVNDFQKGDIAEGYSVSREKKESFPLTVTSAQKNPTAFYLCASSGGSGGYEQYFGPGTRLTVT.

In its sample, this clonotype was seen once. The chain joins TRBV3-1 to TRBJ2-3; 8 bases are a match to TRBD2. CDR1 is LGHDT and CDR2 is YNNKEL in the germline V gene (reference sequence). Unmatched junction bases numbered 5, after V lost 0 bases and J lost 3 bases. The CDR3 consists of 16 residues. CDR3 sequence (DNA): TGTGCCAGCAGCCAAGATCTGGAGCGGGAGACAGATACGCAGTATTTT. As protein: CASSQDLERETDTQYF.

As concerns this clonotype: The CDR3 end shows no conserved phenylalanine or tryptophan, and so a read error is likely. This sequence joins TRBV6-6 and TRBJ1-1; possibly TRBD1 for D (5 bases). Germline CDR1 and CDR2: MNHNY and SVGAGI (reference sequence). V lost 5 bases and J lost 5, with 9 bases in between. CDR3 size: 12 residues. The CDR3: CASSQGRTEAFL. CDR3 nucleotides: TGTGCCAGCAGTCAGGGAAGGACTGAAGCTTTCCTT.

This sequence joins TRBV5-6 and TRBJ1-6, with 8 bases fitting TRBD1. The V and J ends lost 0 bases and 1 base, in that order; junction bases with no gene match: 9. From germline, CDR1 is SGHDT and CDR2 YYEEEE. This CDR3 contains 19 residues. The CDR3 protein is CASSLEPGQAGSYNSPLHF. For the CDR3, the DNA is TGTGCCAGCAGCTTGGAACCGGGACAGGCAGGATCCTATAATTCACCCCTCCACTTT.

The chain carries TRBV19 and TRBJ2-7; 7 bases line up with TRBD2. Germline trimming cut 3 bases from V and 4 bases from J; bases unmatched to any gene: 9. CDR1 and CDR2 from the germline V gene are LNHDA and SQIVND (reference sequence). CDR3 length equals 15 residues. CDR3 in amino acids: CASSIKQAGVYEQYF. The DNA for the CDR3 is TGTGCCAGTAGTATCAAGCAGGCGGGAGTTTACGAGCAGTACTTC.

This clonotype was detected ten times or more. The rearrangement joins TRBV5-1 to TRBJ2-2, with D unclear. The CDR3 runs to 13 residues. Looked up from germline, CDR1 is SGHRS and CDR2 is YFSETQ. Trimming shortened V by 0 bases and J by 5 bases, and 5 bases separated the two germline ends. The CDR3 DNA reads TGCGCCAGCAGCTTGGGTCGAACCGGGGAGCTGTTTTTT. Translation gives CASSLGRTGELFF.

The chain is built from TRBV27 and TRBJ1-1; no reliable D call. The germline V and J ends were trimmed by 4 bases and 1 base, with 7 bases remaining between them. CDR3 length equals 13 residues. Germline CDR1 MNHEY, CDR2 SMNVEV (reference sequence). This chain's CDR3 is CASSSIRNTEAFF. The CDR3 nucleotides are TGTGCCAGCAGTTCCATTCGGAACACTGAAGCTTTCTTT.

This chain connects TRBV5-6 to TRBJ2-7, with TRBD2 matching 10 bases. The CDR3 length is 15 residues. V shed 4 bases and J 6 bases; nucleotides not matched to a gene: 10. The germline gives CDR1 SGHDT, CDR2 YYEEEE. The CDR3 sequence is CASSPSLAGALEQYF. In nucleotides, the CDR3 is TGTGCCAGCAGCCCCAGTCTAGCGGGAGCGCTCGAGCAGTACTTC.

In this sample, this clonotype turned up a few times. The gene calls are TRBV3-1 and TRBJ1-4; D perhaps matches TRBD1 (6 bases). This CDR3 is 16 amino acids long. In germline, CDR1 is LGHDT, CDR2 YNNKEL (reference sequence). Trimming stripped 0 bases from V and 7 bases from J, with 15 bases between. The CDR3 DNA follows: TGTGCCAGCAGCCAAGATCTGAGACAGGCCTTTGAAAAACTGTTTTTT. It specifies CASSQDLRQAFEKLFF.

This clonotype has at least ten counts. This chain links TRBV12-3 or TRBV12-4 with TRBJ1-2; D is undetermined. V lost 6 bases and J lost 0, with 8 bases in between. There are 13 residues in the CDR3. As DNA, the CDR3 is TGTGCCAGCAGCCCAGGCTCTAACTATGGCTACACCTTC. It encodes CASSPGSNYGYTF.

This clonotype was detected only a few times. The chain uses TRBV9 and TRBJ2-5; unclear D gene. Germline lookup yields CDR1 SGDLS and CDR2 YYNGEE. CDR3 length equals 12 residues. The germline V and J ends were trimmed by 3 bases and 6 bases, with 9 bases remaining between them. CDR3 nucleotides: TGTGCCAGCAGCGCCCCTGGGAAGACCCAGTACTTC. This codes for CASSAPGKTQYF.

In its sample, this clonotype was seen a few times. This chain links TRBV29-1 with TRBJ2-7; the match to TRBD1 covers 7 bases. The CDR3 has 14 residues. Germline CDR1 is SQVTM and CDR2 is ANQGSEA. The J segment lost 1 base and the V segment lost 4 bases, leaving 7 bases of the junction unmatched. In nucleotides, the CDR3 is TGCAGCGTTGTTCCCCGGGACAGATCCTACGAGCAGTACTTC. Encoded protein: CSVVPRDRSYEQYF.